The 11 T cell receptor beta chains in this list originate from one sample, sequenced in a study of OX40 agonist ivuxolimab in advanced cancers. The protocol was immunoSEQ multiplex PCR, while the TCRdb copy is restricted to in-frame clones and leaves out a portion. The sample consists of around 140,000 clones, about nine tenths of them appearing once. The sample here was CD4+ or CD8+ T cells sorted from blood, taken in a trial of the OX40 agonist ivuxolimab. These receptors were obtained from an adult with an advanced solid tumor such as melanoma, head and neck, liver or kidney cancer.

The CDR3 region is CASSASGAATEAFF. The CDR3 region has the DNA TGTGCCAGCAGCGCCTCAGGGGCGGCGACTGAAGCTTTCTTT. V and J are TRBV7-9 and TRBJ1-1; possible D gene TRBD1, 6 bases. The germline V gene encodes CDR1 SEHNR and CDR2 FQNEAQ (reference sequence). This CDR3 region has 14 residues. V was clipped by 5 bases and J by 5 bases, with 15 bases between them. Supplemented by reference TRBV7-9 and TRBJ1-1, the full variable domain reads DTGVSQNPRHKITKRGQNVTFRCDPISEHNRLYWYRQTLGQGPEFLTYFQNEAQLEKSRLLSDRFSAERPKGSFSTLEIQRTEQGDSAMYLCASSASGAATEAFFGQGTRLTVV.

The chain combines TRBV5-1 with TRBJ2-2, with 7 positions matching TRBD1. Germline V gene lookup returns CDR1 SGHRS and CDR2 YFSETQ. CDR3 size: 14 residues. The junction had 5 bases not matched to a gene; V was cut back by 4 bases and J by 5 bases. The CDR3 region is CASSPGTETGELFF. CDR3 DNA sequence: TGCGCCAGCAGCCCCGGGACAGAGACCGGGGAGCTGTTTTTT.

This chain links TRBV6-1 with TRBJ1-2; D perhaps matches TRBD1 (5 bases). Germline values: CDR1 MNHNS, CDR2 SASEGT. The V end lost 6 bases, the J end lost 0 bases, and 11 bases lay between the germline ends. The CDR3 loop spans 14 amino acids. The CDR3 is CASRTGAANYGYTF. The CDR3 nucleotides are TGTGCCAGCAGAACAGGCGCTGCTAACTATGGCTACACCTTC.

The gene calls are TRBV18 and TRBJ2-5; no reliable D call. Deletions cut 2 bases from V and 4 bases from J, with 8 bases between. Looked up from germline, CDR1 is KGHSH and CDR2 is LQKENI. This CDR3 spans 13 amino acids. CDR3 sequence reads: CASSPAGRETQYF. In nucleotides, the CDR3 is TGTGCCAGCTCACCAGCCGGGCGAGAGACCCAGTACTTC.

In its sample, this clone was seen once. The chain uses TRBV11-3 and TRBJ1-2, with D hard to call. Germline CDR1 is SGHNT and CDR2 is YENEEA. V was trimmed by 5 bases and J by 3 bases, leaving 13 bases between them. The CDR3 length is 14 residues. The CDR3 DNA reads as TGTGCCAGCAGCCCCCAAGGACGGGACTATGGCTACACCTTC. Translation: CASSPQGRDYGYTF.

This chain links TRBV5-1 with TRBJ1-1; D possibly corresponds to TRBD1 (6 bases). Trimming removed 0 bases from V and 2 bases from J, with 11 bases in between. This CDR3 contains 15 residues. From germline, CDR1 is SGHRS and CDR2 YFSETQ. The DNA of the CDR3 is TGCGCCAGCAGCTTGGCGAAACAGGGAAACACTGAAGCTTTCTTT. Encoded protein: CASSLAKQGNTEAFF.

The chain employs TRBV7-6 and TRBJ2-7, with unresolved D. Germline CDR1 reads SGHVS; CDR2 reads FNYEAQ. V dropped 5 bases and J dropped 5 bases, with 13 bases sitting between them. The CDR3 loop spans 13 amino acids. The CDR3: CASSPSNQDEQYF. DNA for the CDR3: TGTGCCAGCAGCCCTTCGAACCAGGACGAGCAGTACTTC.

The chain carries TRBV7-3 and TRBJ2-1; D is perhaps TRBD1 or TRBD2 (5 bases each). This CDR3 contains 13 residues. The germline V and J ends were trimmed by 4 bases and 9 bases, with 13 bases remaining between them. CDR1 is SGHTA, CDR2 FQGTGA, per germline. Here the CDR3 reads CASSSLGGGEQFF. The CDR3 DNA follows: TGTGCCAGCAGCTCCCTCGGTGGGGGTGAGCAGTTCTTC.

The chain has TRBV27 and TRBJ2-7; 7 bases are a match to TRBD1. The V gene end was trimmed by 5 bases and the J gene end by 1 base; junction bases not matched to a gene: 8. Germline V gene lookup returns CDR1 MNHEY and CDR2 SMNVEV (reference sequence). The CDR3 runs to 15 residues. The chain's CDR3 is CASSPLTGKSYEQYF. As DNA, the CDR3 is TGTGCCAGCAGTCCCTTGACAGGGAAGTCCTACGAGCAGTACTTC.

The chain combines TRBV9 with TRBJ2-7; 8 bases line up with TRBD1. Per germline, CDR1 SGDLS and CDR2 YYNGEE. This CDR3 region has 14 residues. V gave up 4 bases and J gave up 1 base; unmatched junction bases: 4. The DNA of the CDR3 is TGTGCCAGCAGCTTCGGACAGGGTTCCTACGAGCAGTACTTC. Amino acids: CASSFGQGSYEQYF.

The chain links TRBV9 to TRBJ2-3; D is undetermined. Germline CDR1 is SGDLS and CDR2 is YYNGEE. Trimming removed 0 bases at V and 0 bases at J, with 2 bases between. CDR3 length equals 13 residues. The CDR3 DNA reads TGTGCCAGCAGCGTAGTGAGCACAGATACGCAGTATTTT. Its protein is CASSVVSTDTQYF. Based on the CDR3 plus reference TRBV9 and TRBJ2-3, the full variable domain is DSGVTQTPKHLITATGQRVTLRCSPRSGDLSVYWYQQSLDQGLQFLIQYYNGEERAKGNILERFSAQQFPDLHSELNLSSLELGDSALYFCASSVVSTDTQYFGPGTRLTVL.